These 25 T cell receptor beta chains were sequenced from one sample in a study of blood T cell repertoires in COVID-19. Measured with immunoSEQ multiplex PCR; TCRdb has only the in-frame clones, and not every one. The table lists some 200,000 clones, nearly 90% of them singletons, with 15% to 20% in the top ten. Material: peripheral blood. Receptor source: a man aged 50-59 years with COVID-19, enrolled during active disease.

This clone was observed a few times. J is TRBJ2-7 and V is TRBV27, with 9 nucleotides matching TRBD1. V dropped 5 bases and J dropped 4; count of bases not matched to a gene: 9. Germline V CDR1 and CDR2: MNHEY, SMNVEV (reference sequence). This CDR3 spans 15 amino acids. CDR3 residues: CASSTPGTGKYEQYF. DNA for the CDR3: TGTGCCAGCAGTACCCCCGGGACAGGGAAATACGAGCAGTACTTC.

The chain links TRBV30 to TRBJ1-5, with TRBD1 matching 8 bases. Germline V gene lookup returns CDR1 GTSNPN and CDR2 SVGIG (reference sequence). Germline trimming cut 7 bases from V and 5 bases from J; bases unmatched to any gene: 7. The CDR3 totals 13 residues. This CDR3 is CAYSTGVDQPQHF. CDR3 sequence (DNA): TGTGCCTACTCGACAGGGGTGGATCAGCCCCAGCATTTT.

Here the CDR3 reads CASRPGQGNTEAFF. The CDR3 DNA sequence: TGTGCCAGCAGACCGGGACAGGGGAACACTGAAGCTTTCTTT. The chain employs TRBV6-5 and TRBJ1-1, with 9 bases matching TRBD1. Trimming cost V 6 bases and J 1 base; bases outside gene matches: 3. Germline-derived CDR1 and CDR2 are MNHEY and SVGAGI. This CDR3 has 14 residues.

The chain joins TRBV7-8 to TRBJ1-5, with D perhaps TRBD1 (6 bases). CDR3 length: 15 residues. V lost 1 base to trimming and J lost 5 bases, with 12 bases between them. The V gene's germline CDR1 is SGHVS and CDR2 FQNEAQ. CDR3 loop: CASSLGLGGHQPQHF. The CDR3 DNA reads TGTGCCAGCAGCTTAGGTTTAGGGGGTCATCAGCCCCAGCATTTT.

The chain employs TRBV5-4 and TRBJ2-7, with TRBD2 matching over 9 bases. J was trimmed by 2 bases and V by 3 bases; bases with no gene match: 3. The CDR3 runs 14 residues. CDR1 is SGHNT, CDR2 YYREEE, per germline (reference sequence). CDR3 loop: CASSSKRGAYEQYF. The CDR3 bases are TGTGCCAGCAGCTCCAAGCGGGGGGCCTACGAGCAGTACTTC.

V is TRBV29-1 and J is TRBJ2-5, with 8 bases fitting TRBD2. CDR1 SQVTM and CDR2 ANQGSEA come from the germline V gene. After removal of 4 bases from V and 5 bases from J, the junction contained 9 bases not matched to a gene. This CDR3 spans 14 amino acids. CDR3: CSVGISGNLETQYF. CDR3 sequence (DNA): TGCAGCGTTGGTATTAGCGGGAACCTGGAGACCCAGTACTTC.

The V call is TRBV4-2, the J call TRBJ2-6, with TRBD2 as a possible D gene (5 bases). CDR1 is LGHNA and CDR2 is YNFKEQ in the germline V gene. This CDR3 has 16 residues. Trimming removed 0 bases at V and 0 bases at J, with 6 bases between. This chain's CDR3 is CASSQDRDSGANVLTF. In DNA, the CDR3 is TGTGCCAGCAGCCAAGATCGGGACTCTGGGGCCAACGTCCTGACTTTC.

The chain carries TRBV9 and TRBJ2-7, with 9 nucleotides matching TRBD1. Trimming took 3 bases from V and 5 from J; bases not matched to a gene: 9. There are 15 residues in the CDR3. Germline loops: CDR1 SGDLS, CDR2 YYNGEE. This CDR3 reads CASSAHTGGIDEQYF. DNA of the CDR3: TGTGCCAGCAGCGCCCATACAGGGGGCATCGACGAGCAGTACTTC.

J is TRBJ2-1 and V is TRBV5-4; TRBD2 might be the D (6 bases). Germline loops: CDR1 SGHNT, CDR2 YYREEE (reference sequence). This CDR3 has 15 amino acids. Deletions cut 1 base from V and 1 base from J, with 9 bases between. The chain's CDR3 is CASSLYGSSYNEQFF. The CDR3 region has the DNA TGTGCCAGCAGCTTGTACGGGAGTTCCTACAATGAGCAGTTCTTC.

The chain is built from TRBV2 and TRBJ1-5; D call uncertain. CDR1 is SNHLY and CDR2 is FYNNEI in the germline V gene. V lost 5 bases, J lost 3 bases, and 11 bases lay in between. The CDR3 totals 14 residues. The CDR3 protein is CASSSEAYNQPQHF. The DNA for the CDR3 is TGTGCCAGCAGTTCGGAAGCGTACAATCAGCCCCAGCATTTT.

J is TRBJ1-2 and V is TRBV19; possibly TRBD1 for D (6 bases). The germline gives CDR1 LNHDA, CDR2 SQIVND (reference sequence). Trimming took 3 bases from V and 0 from J, leaving 14 bases between them. CDR3 size: 16 residues. CDR3 coding DNA: TGTGCCAGTAGTATTGAGAGGGGGTTGACTAACTATGGCTACACCTTC. This codes for CASSIERGLTNYGYTF.

V is TRBV7-2 and J is TRBJ2-7, with TRBD1 identical over 7 bases. CDR3 length: 15 amino acids. Unmatched junction bases numbered 11, after V lost 5 bases and J lost 4 bases. The germline V gene has CDR1 SGHTA and CDR2 FQGNSA. CDR3 DNA sequence: TGTGCCAGCAGCCATGACAGGGCTCATATTTACGAGCAGTACTTC. Amino acid sequence: CASSHDRAHIYEQYF.

J is TRBJ1-5 and V is TRBV28; D is perhaps TRBD1 (6 bases). CDR1 MDHEN and CDR2 SYDVKM come from the germline V gene. Between the trimmed V and J ends, which lost 8 bases and 2 bases, there was a span of 10 bases. The CDR3 contains 13 residues. CDR3 region: CASSDRGNQPQHF. The CDR3 DNA reads TGTGCCAGCTCGGACAGAGGCAATCAGCCCCAGCATTTT.

The CDR3 bases are TGTGCCAGCAGCGTAGTAGGGTTAGCGCCGAATGAGCAGTTCTTC. It encodes CASSVVGLAPNEQFF. The chain uses TRBV9 and TRBJ2-1, with TRBD2 as a possible D gene (5 bases). The CDR3 is 15 residues long. Trimming removed 0 bases from V and 7 bases from J, with 14 bases in between. Looked up from germline, CDR1 is SGDLS and CDR2 is YYNGEE.

A word on this clone: In the same sample, other DNA sequences code for this CDR3. This chain connects TRBV5-1 to TRBJ1-2; a weak D match, TRBD1 (5 bases). Germline V gene lookup returns CDR1 SGHRS and CDR2 YFSETQ. CDR3 length: 15 residues. V dropped 4 bases and J dropped 5 bases, with 18 bases sitting between them. CDR3 loop: CASSTWGGEEYGYTF. CDR3 nucleotides: TGCGCCAGCAGCACATGGGGGGGGGAGGAGTATGGCTACACCTTC.

This clone was picked up a small number of times. This chain uses TRBV4-1 with TRBJ2-5, with D possibly being TRBD1 (5 bases). The CDR3 contains 13 residues. With 10 bases removed from V and 5 bases from J, the gap between germline ends came to 17 bases. Germline V gene sequence: CDR1 MGHRA, CDR2 YSYEKL. CDR3 sequence: CATSQVPWETQYF. Written as DNA, the CDR3 is TGCGCCACCTCACAGGTCCCTTGGGAGACCCAGTACTTC.

The J gene is TRBJ1-2, the V gene TRBV27; TRBD1 matches 7 bases. The trim removed 2 bases at V and 7 bases at J, leaving 4 bases unmatched. Germline CDR1 MNHEY, CDR2 SMNVEV (reference sequence). The CDR3 is 13 residues long. This CDR3 is CASSLDREFGYTF. The CDR3 DNA follows: TGTGCCAGCAGTTTAGACAGGGAATTTGGCTACACCTTC.

This clone was picked up a small number of times. The chain recombines TRBV6-4 with TRBJ1-5; tentative D call: TRBD1 (6 bases). Per the germline V gene, CDR1 is MRHNA and CDR2 is SNTAGT. V dropped 4 bases and J dropped 2 bases, with 9 bases sitting between them. This CDR3 is 14 amino acids long. CDR3 region: CASSGTEGNQPQHF. The CDR3 coding sequence is TGTGCCAGCAGTGGGACAGAGGGCAATCAGCCCCAGCATTTT.

The chain has TRBV27 and TRBJ2-3; no reliable D call. The germline V gene has CDR1 MNHEY and CDR2 SMNVEV (reference sequence). V lost 5 bases and J 6 bases, leaving 15 bases between the germline ends. The CDR3 covers 14 residues. The CDR3 DNA reads as TGTGCCAGCAGTCCACCTCATCCCCGGGATACGCAGTATTTT. Amino acid sequence: CASSPPHPRDTQYF.

CDR3 amino acids: CASSSTIPGGREKLFF. The CDR3 DNA reads TGTGCCAGCAGCTCTACGATACCGGGGGGCCGCGAAAAACTGTTTTTT. The genes are TRBV7-8 and TRBJ1-4; tentatively, D is TRBD1 (6 bases). The germline V gene has CDR1 SGHVS and CDR2 FQNEAQ. Deletions cut 4 bases from V and 8 bases from J, with 20 bases between. The CDR3 totals 16 residues.

The rearrangement joins TRBV9 to TRBJ2-5, with D perhaps TRBD2 (7 bases). In germline, CDR1 is SGDLS, CDR2 YYNGEE. V was shortened by 3 bases and J by 4 bases, with 10 bases between the two germline ends. This CDR3 is built from 13 residues. The DNA for the CDR3 is TGTGCCAGCAGCGGGGGGGGCGGAGAGACCCAGTACTTC. Its protein product is CASSGGGGETQYF.

This chain links TRBV4-1 with TRBJ1-4; D gene ambiguous. The CDR3 sequence is 15 residues long. The germline V gene has CDR1 MGHRA and CDR2 YSYEKL. V lost 1 base and J lost 5, with 11 bases in between. CDR3 bases: TGCGCCAGCAGCCAAGTCGACGGAGGCAATGAAAAACTGTTTTTT. As protein: CASSQVDGGNEKLFF.

The J gene is TRBJ2-2, the V gene TRBV5-4, with D tentatively TRBD2 (7 bases). Germline values: CDR1 SGHNT, CDR2 YYREEE (reference sequence). The V end was cut by 0 bases, the J end by 4 bases, with 16 bases between. The CDR3 extends over 17 amino acids. The CDR3 here is CASSLVGGRGLTGELFF. The CDR3 DNA follows: TGTGCCAGCAGCTTGGTCGGGGGGCGGGGTCTCACCGGGGAGCTGTTTTTT. Using reference TRBV5-4 and TRBJ2-2 for the parts outside the CDR3, the full variable domain is ETGVTQSPTHLIKTRGQQVTLRCSSQSGHNTVSWYQQALGQGPQFIFQYYREEENGRGNFPPRFSGLQFPNYSSELNVNALELDDSALYLCASSLVGGRGLTGELFFGEGSRLTVL.

This clone came up once. V and J are TRBV7-9 and TRBJ2-7, with D uncertain. This CDR3 contains 15 residues. V lost 5 bases and J 5 bases, leaving 19 bases between the germline ends. Germline CDR1 SEHNR, CDR2 FQNEAQ (reference sequence). The CDR3 region is CASSPEIQQLNEQYF. The CDR3 DNA sequence: TGTGCCAGCAGCCCCGAAATACAGCAGTTGAACGAGCAGTACTTC. The complete variable domain, with remaining parts taken from reference TRBV7-9 and TRBJ2-7, reads DTGVSQNPRHKITKRGQNVTFRCDPISEHNRLYWYRQTLGQGPEFLTYFQNEAQLEKSRLLSDRFSAERPKGSFSTLEIQRTEQGDSAMYLCASSPEIQQLNEQYFGPGTRLTVT.

V usage is TRBV5-1 and J usage is TRBJ2-1, with TRBD2 as a possible D gene (6 bases). Germline lookup yields CDR1 SGHRS and CDR2 YFSETQ. The CDR3 totals 15 residues. The V and J ends lost 5 bases and 0 bases respectively, with 12 bases between them. The CDR3 DNA reads as TGCGCCAGCAGGGGGGACGGGAGCTCCTACAATGAGCAGTTCTTC. Translation gives CASRGDGSSYNEQFF.